This T cell receptor (beta chain) was identified during a study of T cells in localized non-small cell lung cancer. Study conclusions and caveats: T cell clonality was highest in uninvolved adjacent lung, above tumor. A median approximately 60 of the top 100 tumor clones appeared in adjacent lung. A raised T cell density in blood coincided with lengthier overall survival.

A remark on this clone: What it binds is not known.

This CDR3 has 15 residues. Unmatched junction bases numbered 7, after V lost 4 bases and J lost 5 bases. Looked up from germline, CDR1 is SGHRS and CDR2 is YFSETQ. Sequencing used immunoSEQ multiplex PCR; TCRdb keeps in-frame clones, though not all of them. The sample lists more than 8,000 clones; roughly three fifths were seen once. The TCR was taken from a male donor at least 60 years old with stage I squamous cell lung carcinoma. The sample here was lymph node tissue, taken before any cancer treatment. The chain combines TRBV5-1 with TRBJ2-3, with TRBD1 matching over 10 bases. The CDR3 sequence: CASSVGTGVKDTQYF. Written as DNA, the CDR3 is TGCGCCAGCAGCGTTGGGACAGGGGTAAAAGATACGCAGTATTTT.